The present T cell receptor (beta chain) was sequenced within a study of T cell responses to AZD1222 COVID-19 vaccine. Regarding the study as a whole: The sample set comprised mostly white British donors with more females, and clonal diversity was possibly underestimated. The reported proportion of spike-specific TCRs targeting unmutated variant regions was nearly half. Only a handful of AZD1222 recipients, more than five in all, had baseline seropositivity.

The protocol was immunoSEQ multiplex PCR, while the TCRdb copy is restricted to in-frame clones and leaves out a portion. The sample consists of 130,000 or so clones, roughly 90% of them appearing once. With respect to this clone: Its specificity is not known.

The sample in question was peripheral blood, obtained 28 days after the second AZD1222 dose. The clonotype originates from an adult who received the AZD1222 COVID-19 vaccine.

CDR3 in DNA: TGTGCCAGCAGCTTGCCCAGGGGGCAGGGATCCTACAATGAGCAGTTCTTC. The encoded protein is CASSLPRGQGSYNEQFF. J is TRBJ2-1 and V is TRBV7-2; 8 nucleotides align to TRBD1. CDR1 and CDR2 from the germline V gene are SGHTA and FQGNSA. There are 17 residues in the CDR3. The J segment lost 1 base and the V segment lost 3 bases, leaving 8 bases of the junction unmatched.